This T cell receptor beta chain appears in the sequencing data of a study of T-cell reconstitution after alpha-beta-depleted transplantation in children. The V end was cut by 2 bases, the J end by 1 base, with 14 bases between. Looked up from germline, CDR1 is MNHEY and CDR2 is SVGEGT. There are 17 residues in the CDR3. Unique molecular identifiers tagged the TCRbeta library. TCRdb re-called the PCR reads with MiXCR, one entry per CDR3 protein. The data contain some 200,000 distinct CDR3 sequences, more than 6.5% of them seen just once; the ten biggest clones take up roughly 3%. The V gene is TRBV6-2 or TRBV6-3, the J gene TRBJ2-2; D may be TRBD2 (6 bases). The sequencing used PBMCs from the stem cell graft donor, collected from the stem cell graft. The TCR comes from a human donor who donated a stem cell graft to a child with Wiskott-Aldrich syndrome. The CDR3 reads CASSYPWGLGNTGELFF. CDR3 DNA: TGTGCCAGCAGTTACCCTTGGGGACTCGGGAACACCGGGGAGCTGTTTTTT.